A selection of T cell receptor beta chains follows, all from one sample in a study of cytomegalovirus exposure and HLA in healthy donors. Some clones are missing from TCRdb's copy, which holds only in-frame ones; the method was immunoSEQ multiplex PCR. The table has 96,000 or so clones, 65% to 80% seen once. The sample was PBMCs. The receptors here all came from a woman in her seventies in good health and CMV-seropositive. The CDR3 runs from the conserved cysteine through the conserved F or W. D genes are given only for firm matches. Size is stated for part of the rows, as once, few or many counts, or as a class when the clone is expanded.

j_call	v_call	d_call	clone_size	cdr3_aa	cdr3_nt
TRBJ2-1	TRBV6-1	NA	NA	CASRSGSGYNEQFF	TGTGCCAGCCGTTCTGGCTCAGGCTACAATGAGCAGTTCTTC
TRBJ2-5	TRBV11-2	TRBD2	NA	CASREAGGQETQYF	TGTGCCAGCAGAGAAGCGGGGGGACAAGAGACCCAGTACTTC
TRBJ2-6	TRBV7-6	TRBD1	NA	CASQQRTGGTGANVLTF	TGTGCCAGCCAGCAGAGGACAGGGGGAACAGGGGCCAACGTCCTGACTTTC
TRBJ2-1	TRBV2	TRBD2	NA	CASSDQRVAGGSEQFF	TGTGCCAGCAGTGATCAACGGGTAGCGGGAGGGAGTGAGCAGTTCTTC
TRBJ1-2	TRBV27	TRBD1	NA	CASSLSWNRGGKGANYGYTF	TGTGCCAGCAGTTTATCGTGGAACAGGGGGGGAAAAGGGGCAAACTATGGCTACACCTTC
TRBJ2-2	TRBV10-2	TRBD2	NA	CASRLPSSGGKPGELFF	TGCGCCAGCCGCCTGCCCTCTAGCGGAGGGAAGCCCGGGGAGCTGTTTTTT
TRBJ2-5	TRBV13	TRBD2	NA	CASSPGGGETQYF	TGTGCCAGCAGCCCGGGGGGGGGAGAGACCCAGTACTTC
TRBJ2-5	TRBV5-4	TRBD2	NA	CASSTGTSGMVGQYF	TGTGCCAGCAGCACCGGGACTAGCGGGATGGTTGGGCAGTACTTC
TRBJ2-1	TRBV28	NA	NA	CASSPPEEGYNEQFF	TGTGCCAGCAGTCCTCCCGAGGAAGGATACAATGAGCAGTTCTTC
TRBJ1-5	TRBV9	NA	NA	CASSPADGPQPQHF	TGTGCCAGCAGCCCAGCGGACGGTCCGCAGCCCCAGCATTTT
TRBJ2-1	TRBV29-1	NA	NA	CSVFEPGHYNEQFF	TGCAGCGTTTTTGAACCGGGACATTACAATGAGCAGTTCTTC
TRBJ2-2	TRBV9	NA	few	CASSVGGAQTGELFF	TGTGCCAGCAGCGTAGGGGGCGCGCAAACCGGGGAGCTGTTTTTT
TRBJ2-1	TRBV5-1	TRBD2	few	CASSLKVAGGINEQFF	TGCGCCAGCAGCTTGAAGGTTGCGGGGGGTATCAATGAGCAGTTCTTC
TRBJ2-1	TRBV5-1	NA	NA	CASSFPGYDEQFF	TGCGCCAGCAGCTTTCCGGGGTACGATGAGCAGTTCTTC
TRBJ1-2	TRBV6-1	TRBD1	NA	CASSELEGQGGGYTF	TGTGCCAGCAGTGAATTGGAGGGACAGGGAGGCGGCTACACCTTC
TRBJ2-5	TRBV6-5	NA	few	CASSPGHAQETQYF	TGTGCCAGCAGCCCAGGACATGCCCAAGAGACCCAGTACTTC
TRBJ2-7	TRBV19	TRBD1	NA	CASSTGQGPYEQYF	TGTGCCAGTAGTACCGGACAGGGCCCCTACGAGCAGTACTTC
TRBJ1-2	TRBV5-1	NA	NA	CASSDGQGYTF	TGCGCCAGCAGCGACGGACAGGGCTACACCTTC
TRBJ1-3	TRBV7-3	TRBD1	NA	CASSSTGGIGNTIYF	TGTGCCAGCAGCTCGACAGGGGGTATCGGAAACACCATATATTTT
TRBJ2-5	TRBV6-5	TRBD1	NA	CASSYYGQGEETQYF	TGTGCCAGCAGTTACTATGGACAGGGCGAAGAGACCCAGTACTTC
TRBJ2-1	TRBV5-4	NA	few	CASRLGGGENEQFF	TGTGCCAGCAGGCTAGGGGGTGGTGAAAATGAGCAGTTCTTC
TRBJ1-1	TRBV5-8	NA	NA	CASSLEVIGATEAFF	TGTGCCAGCAGCTTGGAGGTAATAGGGGCCACTGAAGCTTTCTTT
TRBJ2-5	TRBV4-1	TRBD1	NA	CASSQTGTGVQETQYF	TGCGCCAGCAGCCAAACCGGGACAGGGGTTCAAGAGACCCAGTACTTC
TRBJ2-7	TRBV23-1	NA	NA	CASSHPAPQDSSDYEQYF	TGCGCCAGCAGTCATCCCGCGCCCCAAGACTCTTCCGACTACGAGCAGTACTTC
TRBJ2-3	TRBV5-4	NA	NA	CASSPGSGQYF	TGTGCCAGCAGCCCCGGGAGTGGGCAGTATTTT
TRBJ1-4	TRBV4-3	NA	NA	CASSQGLTGEKLFF	TGCGCCAGCAGCCAGGGTTTAACAGGCGAAAAACTGTTTTTT
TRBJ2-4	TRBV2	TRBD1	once	CASSGPPRTGGAKNIQYF	TGTGCCAGCAGTGGCCCCCCGAGGACAGGGGGCGCCAAAAACATTCAGTACTTC